The entry that follows covers one T cell receptor beta chain sequence. Other DNA sequences in the same sample also yield this CDR3. These data come from a study of control samples from healthy donors and cancer patients. Some clones are missing from TCRdb's copy, which holds only in-frame ones; the method was immunoSEQ multiplex PCR. The table lists about 70,000 clones, around 87% of them singletons. This CDR3 comprises 13 residues. The V and J ends lost 6 bases and 0 bases respectively, with 7 bases between them. Germline CDR1 reads MDHEN; CDR2 reads SYDVKM. This chain links TRBV28 with TRBJ2-3; D assignment may be TRBD1 or TRBD2 (5 bases each). This receptor was taken from a woman in her 50s with head and neck cancer. The specimen was PBMCs. CDR3 residues: CASSRDSTDTQYF. The CDR3 nucleotides are TGTGCCAGCAGCCGGGACAGCACAGATACGCAGTATTTT. Full variable domain (outside the CDR3, taken from reference TRBV28 and TRBJ2-3): DVKVTQSSRYLVKRTGEKVFLECVQDMDHENMFWYRQDPGLGLRLIYFSYDVKMKEKGDIPEGYSVSREKKERFSLILESASTNQTSMYLCASSRDSTDTQYFGPGTRLTVL.